This T cell receptor (beta chain) was retrieved from a study of blood T cell repertoires in COVID-19. Study at large: The study drew acute and convalescent COVID-19 samples from the United States, Italy and Spain. T cells, B-cell-depleted T cells, or PBMCs provided the cDNA or gDNA that served as material.

In the original workflow: Nucleated cell counts were estimated from reference gene primer amplification. The table came from immunoSEQ multiplex PCR; TCRdb's copy has only in-frame clones and leaves some out. The DNA was the basis for D and trimming; V, J and clone size are from that table. The sample has approximately 200,000 clones; approximately 90% are singletons. V lost 2 bases to trimming and J lost 3 bases; unmatched junction nucleotides: 2. The CDR3 length is 13 residues. The germline gives CDR1 GTSNPN, CDR2 SVGIG (reference sequence). This clone appeared once. The chain has TRBV30 and TRBJ2-3; 7 bases line up with TRBD1. The specimen sequenced was peripheral blood. This receptor was taken from a woman aged 30 to 39 with active or convalescent COVID-19. CDR3 coding DNA: TGTGCCTGGAGTTCGACAGGGACAGATACGCAGTATTTT. This translates into CAWSSTGTDTQYF. Full variable domain (rest looked up from reference TRBV30 and TRBJ2-3): SQTIHQWPATLVQPVGSPLSLECTVEGTSNPNLYWYRQAAGRGLQLLFYSVGIGQISSEVPQNLSASRPQDRQFILSSKKLLLSDSGFYLCAWSSTGTDTQYFGPGTRLTVL.